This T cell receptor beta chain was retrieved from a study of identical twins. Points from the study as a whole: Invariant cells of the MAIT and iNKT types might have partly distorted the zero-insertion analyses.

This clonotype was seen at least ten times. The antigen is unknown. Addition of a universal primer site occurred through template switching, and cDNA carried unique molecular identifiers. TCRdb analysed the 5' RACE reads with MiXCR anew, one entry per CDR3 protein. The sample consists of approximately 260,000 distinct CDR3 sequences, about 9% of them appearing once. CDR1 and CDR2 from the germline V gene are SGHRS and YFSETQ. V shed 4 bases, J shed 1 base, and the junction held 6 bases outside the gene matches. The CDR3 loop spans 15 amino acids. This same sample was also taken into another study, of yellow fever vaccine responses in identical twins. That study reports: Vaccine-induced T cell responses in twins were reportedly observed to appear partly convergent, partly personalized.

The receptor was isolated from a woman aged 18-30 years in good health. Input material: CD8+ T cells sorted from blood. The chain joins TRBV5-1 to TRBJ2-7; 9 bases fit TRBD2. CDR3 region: CASSGSSGTSYEQYF. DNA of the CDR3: TGCGCCAGCAGCGGATCTAGCGGGACGTCCTACGAGCAGTACTTC.